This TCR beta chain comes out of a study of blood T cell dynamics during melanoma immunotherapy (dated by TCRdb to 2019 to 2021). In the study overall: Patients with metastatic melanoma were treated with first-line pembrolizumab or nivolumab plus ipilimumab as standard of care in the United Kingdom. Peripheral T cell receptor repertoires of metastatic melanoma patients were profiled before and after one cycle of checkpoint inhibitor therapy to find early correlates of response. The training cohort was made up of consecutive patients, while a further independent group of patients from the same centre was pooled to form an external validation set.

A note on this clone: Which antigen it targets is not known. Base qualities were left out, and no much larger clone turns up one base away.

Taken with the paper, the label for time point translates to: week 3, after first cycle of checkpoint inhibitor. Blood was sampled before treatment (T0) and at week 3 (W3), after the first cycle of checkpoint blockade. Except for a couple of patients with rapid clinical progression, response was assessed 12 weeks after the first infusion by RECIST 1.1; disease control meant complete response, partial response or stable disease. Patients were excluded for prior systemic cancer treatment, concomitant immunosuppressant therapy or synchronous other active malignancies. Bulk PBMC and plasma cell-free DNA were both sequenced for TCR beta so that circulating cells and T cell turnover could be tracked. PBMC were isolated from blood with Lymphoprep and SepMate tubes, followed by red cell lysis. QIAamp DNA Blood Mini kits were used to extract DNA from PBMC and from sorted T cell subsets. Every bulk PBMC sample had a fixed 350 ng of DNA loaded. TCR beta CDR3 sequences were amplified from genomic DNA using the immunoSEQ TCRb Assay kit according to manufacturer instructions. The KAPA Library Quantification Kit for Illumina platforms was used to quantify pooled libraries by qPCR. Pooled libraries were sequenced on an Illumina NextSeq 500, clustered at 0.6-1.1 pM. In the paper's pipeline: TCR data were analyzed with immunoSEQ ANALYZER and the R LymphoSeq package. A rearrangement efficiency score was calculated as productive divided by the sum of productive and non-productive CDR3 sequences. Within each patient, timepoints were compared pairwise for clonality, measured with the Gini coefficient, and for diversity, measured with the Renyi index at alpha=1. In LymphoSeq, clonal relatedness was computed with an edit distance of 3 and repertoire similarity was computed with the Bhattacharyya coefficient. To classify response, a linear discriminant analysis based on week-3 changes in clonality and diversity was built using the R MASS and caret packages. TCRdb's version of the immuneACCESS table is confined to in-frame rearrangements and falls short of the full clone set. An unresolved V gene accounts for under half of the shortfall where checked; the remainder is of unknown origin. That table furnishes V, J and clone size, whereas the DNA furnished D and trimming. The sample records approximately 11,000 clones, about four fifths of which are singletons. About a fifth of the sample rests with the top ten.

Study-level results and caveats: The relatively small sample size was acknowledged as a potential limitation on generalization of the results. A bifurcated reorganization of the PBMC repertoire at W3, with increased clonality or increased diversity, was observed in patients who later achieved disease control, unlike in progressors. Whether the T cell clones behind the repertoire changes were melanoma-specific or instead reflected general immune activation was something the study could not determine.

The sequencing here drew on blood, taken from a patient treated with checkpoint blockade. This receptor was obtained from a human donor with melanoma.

The DNA sequence reads TGTGCCAGCAGTTCCCAGACAGGTCCAAACTATGGCTACACCTTC. It translates as CASSSQTGPNYGYTF. The chain is encoded by TRBV28 joined to TRBJ1-2; the D gene is possibly TRBD1, with 6 bases matching. Reading from cysteine to phenylalanine, the CDR3 counts 15 amino acids. Here the CDR3 DNA is all that survives: 45 bases in frame from base 1. The V and J ends are trimmed by 4 bases and 2 bases, leaving 14 bases between them. CDR1 and CDR2 are drawn from the germline V gene: MDHEN, SYDVKM.